The source of this T cell receptor (beta chain) is a study of T cell changes during pregnancy in multiple sclerosis. The table came from immunoSEQ multiplex PCR; TCRdb's copy has only in-frame clones and leaves some out. The data contain some 25,000 clones, more than 70% of them singletons. Trimming pared 4 bases from V and 3 bases from J, leaving 13 bases between. This CDR3 has 15 residues. Germline CDR1 is LNHNV and CDR2 is YYDKDF (reference sequence). Specimen: CD4+ T cells from peripheral blood mononuclear cells, collected in the first trimester of pregnancy. The receptor was isolated from a female donor in good health, enrolled as a control in a pregnancy study. The J gene is TRBJ2-1, the V gene TRBV15; TRBD2 is a possible D gene (5 bases). The CDR3 DNA reads as TGTGCCACCAGCACCCAAAGCGACTACTACAATGAGCAGTTCTTC. Residues: CATSTQSDYYNEQFF.